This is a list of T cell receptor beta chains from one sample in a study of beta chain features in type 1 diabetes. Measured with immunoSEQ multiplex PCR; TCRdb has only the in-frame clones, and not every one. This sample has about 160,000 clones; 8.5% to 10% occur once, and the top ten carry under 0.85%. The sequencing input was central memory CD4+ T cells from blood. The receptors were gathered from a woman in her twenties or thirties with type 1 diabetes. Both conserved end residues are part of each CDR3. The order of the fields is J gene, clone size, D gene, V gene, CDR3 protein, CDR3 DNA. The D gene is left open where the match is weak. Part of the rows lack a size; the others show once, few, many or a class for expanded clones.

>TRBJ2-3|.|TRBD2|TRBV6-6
CASRVTSATDTQYF
TGTGCCAGCAGGGTGACTAGCGCGACAGATACGCAGTATTTT
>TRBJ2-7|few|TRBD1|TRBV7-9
CASSLGGTGAYEQYF
TGTGCCAGCAGCTTAGGTGGGACAGGGGCCTACGAGCAGTACTTC
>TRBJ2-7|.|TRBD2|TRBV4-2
CASSQETSGKSYEQYF
TGTGCCAGCAGCCAAGAAACTAGCGGGAAGAGCTACGAGCAGTACTTC
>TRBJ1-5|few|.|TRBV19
CASSFWQGLQPQHF
TGTGCCAGTTCCTTCTGGCAGGGACTTCAGCCCCAGCATTTT
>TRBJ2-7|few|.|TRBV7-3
CASSFGHNGQQYF
TGTGCCAGCAGCTTCGGACACAATGGGCAGCAGTACTTC
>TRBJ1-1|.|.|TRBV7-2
CASSVSTDTEAFF
TGTGCCAGCAGCGTGAGTACCGACACTGAAGCTTTCTTT
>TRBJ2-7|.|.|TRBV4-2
CASSQSRYEQYF
TGTGCCAGCAGCCAATCCCGCTACGAGCAGTACTTC
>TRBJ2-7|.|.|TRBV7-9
CASSPRRATGFDEQYF
TGTGCCAGCAGTCCAAGGAGGGCTACAGGTTTCGACGAGCAGTACTTC
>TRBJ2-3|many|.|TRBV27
CASSLSVPAADTQYF
TGTGCCAGCAGTTTATCGGTCCCGGCGGCAGATACGCAGTATTTT
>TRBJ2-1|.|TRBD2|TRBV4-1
CASSDGLAAGNEQFF
TGCGCCAGCAGCGACGGACTAGCGGCCGGTAATGAGCAGTTCTTC
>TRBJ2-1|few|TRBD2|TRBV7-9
CASSPKGLAEYNEQFF
TGTGCCAGCAGCCCGAAAGGACTAGCGGAATACAATGAGCAGTTCTTC
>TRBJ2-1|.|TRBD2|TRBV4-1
CASSRTAGERSNEQFF
TGCGCCAGCAGCCGAACAGCGGGAGAACGATCCAATGAGCAGTTCTTC
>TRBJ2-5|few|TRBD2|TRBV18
CASSPRLAGTQETQYF
TGTGCCAGCTCACCACGGTTAGCGGGAACCCAAGAGACCCAGTACTTC
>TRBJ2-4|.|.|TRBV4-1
CASSQDLGFTDLAKNIQYF
TGCGCCAGCAGCCAAGATCTGGGTTTTACAGATTTAGCCAAAAACATTCAGTACTTC
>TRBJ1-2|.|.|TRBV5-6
CASIQAGFGNGYTF
TGTGCCAGCATCCAGGCAGGGTTTGGTAATGGCTACACCTTC
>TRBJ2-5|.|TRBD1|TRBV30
CAWSPGQGPETQYF
TGTGCCTGGAGTCCGGGACAGGGGCCAGAGACCCAGTACTTC
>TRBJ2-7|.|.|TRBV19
CASQGRYEQYF
TGTGCCAGCCAGGGTCGCTACGAGCAGTACTTC
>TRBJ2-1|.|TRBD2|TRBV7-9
CASIFSGSRGEQFF
TGTGCCAGCATCTTTAGCGGGAGTAGGGGGGAGCAGTTCTTC
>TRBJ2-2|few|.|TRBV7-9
CASGLQADGGELFF
TGTGCCAGCGGTCTCCAAGCGGACGGCGGGGAGCTGTTTTTT
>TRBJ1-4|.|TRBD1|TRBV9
CASSVGTGGFGEKLFF
TGTGCCAGCAGCGTAGGGACAGGGGGCTTTGGTGAAAAACTGTTTTTT
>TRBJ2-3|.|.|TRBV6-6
CASSYQGGGSTDTQYF
TGTGCCAGCAGTTACCAAGGGGGGGGTAGCACAGATACGCAGTATTTT
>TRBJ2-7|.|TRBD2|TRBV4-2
CASSPGLAGGPGEQYF
TGTGCCAGCAGCCCTGGGCTAGCGGGAGGGCCCGGAGAGCAGTACTTC
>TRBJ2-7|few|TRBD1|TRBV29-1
CSVLEGDRASYEQYF
TGCAGCGTTCTAGAGGGGGACAGGGCGTCCTACGAGCAGTACTTC
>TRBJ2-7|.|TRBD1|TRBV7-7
CASSLRQGVPYEQYF
TGTGCTAGCAGCTTAAGGCAGGGGGTGCCCTACGAGCAGTACTTC
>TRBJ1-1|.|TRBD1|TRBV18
CASSPLGQGNTEAFF
TGTGCCAGCTCACCACTCGGACAGGGGAACACTGAAGCTTTCTTT
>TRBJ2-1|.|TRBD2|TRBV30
CAWSFGRAGRDEQFF
TGTGCCTGGAGCTTCGGGAGGGCCGGAAGAGATGAGCAGTTCTTC
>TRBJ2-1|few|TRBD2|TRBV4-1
CASSQGTSGRNEQFF
TGCGCCAGCAGCCAGGGGACTAGCGGGAGAAATGAGCAGTTCTTC
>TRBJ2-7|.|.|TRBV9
CASSVGSLAREQYF
TGTGCCAGCAGCGTAGGTAGCCTAGCTCGCGAGCAGTACTTC
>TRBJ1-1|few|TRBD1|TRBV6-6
CASSYSGRGAFF
TGTGCCAGCAGTTACTCGGGCAGGGGGGCTTTCTTT